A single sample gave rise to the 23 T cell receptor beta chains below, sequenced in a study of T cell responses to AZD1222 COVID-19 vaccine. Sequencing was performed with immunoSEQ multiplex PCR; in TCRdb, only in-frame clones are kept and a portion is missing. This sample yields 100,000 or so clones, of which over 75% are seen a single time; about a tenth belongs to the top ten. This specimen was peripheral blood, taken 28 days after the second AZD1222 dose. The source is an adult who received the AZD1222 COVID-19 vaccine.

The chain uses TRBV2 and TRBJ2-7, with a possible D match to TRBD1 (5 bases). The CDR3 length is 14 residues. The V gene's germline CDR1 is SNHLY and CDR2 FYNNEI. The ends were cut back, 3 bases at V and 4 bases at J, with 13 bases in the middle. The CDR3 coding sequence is TGTGCCAGCAGTGACCTGGGGCTACGATACGAGCAGTACTTC. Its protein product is CASSDLGLRYEQYF. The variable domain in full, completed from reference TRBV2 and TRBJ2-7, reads EPEVTQTPSHQVTQMGQEVILRCVPISNHLYFYWYRQILGQKVEFLVSFYNNEISEKSEIFDDQFSVERPDGSNFTLKIRSTKLEDSAMYFCASSDLGLRYEQYFGPGTRLTVT.

The CDR3 DNA reads TGTGCCAGCAGCTTGGTAGATACGCAGTATTTT. This translates into CASSLVDTQYF. The genes are TRBV5-6 and TRBJ2-3; D gene ambiguous. Germline loops: CDR1 SGHDT, CDR2 YYEEEE. The germline V and J ends were trimmed by 0 bases and 5 bases, with 1 base remaining between them. This CDR3 contains 11 residues.

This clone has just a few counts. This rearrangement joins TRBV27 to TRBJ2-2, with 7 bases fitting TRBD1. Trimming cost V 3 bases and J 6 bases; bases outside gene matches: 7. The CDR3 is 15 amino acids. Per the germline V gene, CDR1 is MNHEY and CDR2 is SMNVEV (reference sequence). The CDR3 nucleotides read TGTGCCAGCAGTTTCATGAGGGGGCAGGCCGGGGAGCTGTTTTTT. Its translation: CASSFMRGQAGELFF.

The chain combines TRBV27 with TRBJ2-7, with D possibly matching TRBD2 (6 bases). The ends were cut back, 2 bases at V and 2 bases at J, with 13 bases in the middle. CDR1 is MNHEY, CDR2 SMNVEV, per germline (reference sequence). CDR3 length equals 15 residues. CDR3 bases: TGTGCCAGCAGTTTAGGAGGGGAAAAAACCTACGAGCAGTACTTC. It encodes CASSLGGEKTYEQYF.

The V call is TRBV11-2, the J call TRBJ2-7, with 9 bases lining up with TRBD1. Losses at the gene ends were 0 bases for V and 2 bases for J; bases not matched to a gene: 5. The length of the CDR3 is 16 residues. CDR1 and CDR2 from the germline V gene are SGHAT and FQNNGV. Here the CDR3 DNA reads TGTGCCAGCAGCTTAGATCTGGGACAGGGACCCTACGAGCAGTACTTC. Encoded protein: CASSLDLGQGPYEQYF.

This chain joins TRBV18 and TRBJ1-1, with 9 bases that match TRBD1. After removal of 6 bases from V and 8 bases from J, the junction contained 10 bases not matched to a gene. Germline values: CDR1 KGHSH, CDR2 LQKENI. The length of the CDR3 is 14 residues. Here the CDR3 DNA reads TGTGCCAGCTCTTTTCCCGGGACAGGGTTCGAAGCTTTCTTT. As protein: CASSFPGTGFEAFF.

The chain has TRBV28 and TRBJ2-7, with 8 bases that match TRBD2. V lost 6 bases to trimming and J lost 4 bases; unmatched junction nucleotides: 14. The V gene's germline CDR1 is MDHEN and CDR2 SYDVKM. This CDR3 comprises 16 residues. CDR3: CASSSRDYPGGYEQYF. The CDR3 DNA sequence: TGTGCCAGCAGCTCACGCGACTACCCGGGGGGGTACGAGCAGTACTTC.

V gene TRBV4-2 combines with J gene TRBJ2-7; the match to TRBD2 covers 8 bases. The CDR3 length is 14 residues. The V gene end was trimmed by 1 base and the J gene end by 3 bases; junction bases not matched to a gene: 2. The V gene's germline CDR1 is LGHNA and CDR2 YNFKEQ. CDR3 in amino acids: CASSQAGGSYEQYF. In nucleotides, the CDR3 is TGTGCCAGCAGCCAAGCGGGAGGGAGCTACGAGCAGTACTTC.

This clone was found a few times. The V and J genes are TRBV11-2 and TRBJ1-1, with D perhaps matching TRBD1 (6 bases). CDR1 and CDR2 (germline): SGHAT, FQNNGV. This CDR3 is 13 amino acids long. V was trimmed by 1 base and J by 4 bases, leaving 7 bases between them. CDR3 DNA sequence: TGTGCCAGCAGCTTAGTGGGGGCCACTGAAGCTTTCTTT. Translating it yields CASSLVGATEAFF.

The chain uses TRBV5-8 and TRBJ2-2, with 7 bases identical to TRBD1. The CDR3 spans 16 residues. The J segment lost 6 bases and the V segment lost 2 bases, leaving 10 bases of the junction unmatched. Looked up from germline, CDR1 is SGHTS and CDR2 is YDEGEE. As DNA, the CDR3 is TGTGCCAGCAGCTTCCTGGGACAGTCCCAACCCGGGGAGCTGTTTTTT. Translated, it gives CASSFLGQSQPGELFF.

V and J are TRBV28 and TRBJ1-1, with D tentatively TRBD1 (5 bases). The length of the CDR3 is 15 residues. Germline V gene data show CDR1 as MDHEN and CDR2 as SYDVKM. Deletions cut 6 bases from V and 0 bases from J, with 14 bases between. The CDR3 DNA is TGTGCCAGCAGCCTTCCATCAGGGATGAACACTGAAGCTTTCTTT. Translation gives CASSLPSGMNTEAFF.

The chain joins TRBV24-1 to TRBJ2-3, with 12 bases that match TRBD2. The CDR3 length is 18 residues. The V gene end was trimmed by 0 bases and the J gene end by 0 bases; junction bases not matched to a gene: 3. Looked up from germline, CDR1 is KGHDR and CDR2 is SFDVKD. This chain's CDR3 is CATSDLGLAGGSTDTQYF. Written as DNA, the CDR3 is TGTGCCACCAGTGATTTGGGGCTAGCGGGAGGGAGCACAGATACGCAGTATTTT.

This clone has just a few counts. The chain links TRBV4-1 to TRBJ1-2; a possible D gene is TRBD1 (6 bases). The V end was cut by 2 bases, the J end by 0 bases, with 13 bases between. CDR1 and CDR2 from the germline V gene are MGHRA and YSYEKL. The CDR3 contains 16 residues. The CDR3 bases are TGCGCCAGCAGCCAAAGGGACATACTTCCTAACTATGGCTACACCTTC. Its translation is CASSQRDILPNYGYTF.

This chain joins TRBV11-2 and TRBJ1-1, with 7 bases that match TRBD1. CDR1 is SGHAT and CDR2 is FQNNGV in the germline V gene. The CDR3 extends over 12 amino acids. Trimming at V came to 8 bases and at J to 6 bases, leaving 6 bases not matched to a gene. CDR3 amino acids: CASGRTGAEAFF. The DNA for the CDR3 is TGTGCCAGCGGACGGACAGGTGCTGAAGCTTTCTTT.

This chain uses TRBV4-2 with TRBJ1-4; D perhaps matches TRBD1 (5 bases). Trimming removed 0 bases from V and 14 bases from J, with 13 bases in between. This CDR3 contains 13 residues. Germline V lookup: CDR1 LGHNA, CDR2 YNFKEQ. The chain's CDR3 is CASSQDRAGTLFF. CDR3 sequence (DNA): TGTGCCAGCAGCCAAGATAGGGCCGGGACGCTGTTTTTT.

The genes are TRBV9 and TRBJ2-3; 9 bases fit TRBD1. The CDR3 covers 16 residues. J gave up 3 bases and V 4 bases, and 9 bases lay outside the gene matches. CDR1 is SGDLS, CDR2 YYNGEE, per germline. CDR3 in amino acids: CASSLGQGMGTDTQYF. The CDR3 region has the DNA TGTGCCAGCAGCTTAGGACAGGGGATGGGTACAGATACGCAGTATTTT.

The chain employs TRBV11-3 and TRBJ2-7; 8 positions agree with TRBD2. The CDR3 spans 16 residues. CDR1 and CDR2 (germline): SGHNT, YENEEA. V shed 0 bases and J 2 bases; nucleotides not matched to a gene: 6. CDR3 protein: CASSLEIAGYPYEQYF. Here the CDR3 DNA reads TGTGCCAGCAGCTTAGAAATAGCGGGATACCCCTACGAGCAGTACTTC.

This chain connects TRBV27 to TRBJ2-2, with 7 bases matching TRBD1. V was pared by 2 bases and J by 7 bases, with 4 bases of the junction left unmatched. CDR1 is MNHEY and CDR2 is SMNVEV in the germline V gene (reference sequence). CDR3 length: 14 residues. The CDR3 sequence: CASSLNRGDGELFF. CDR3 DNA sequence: TGTGCCAGCAGTTTAAACAGGGGAGACGGGGAGCTGTTTTTT.

CDR3 DNA: TGTGCCAGCAGTCCCACCCTAGGGAGAGGCTACACCTTC. It encodes CASSPTLGRGYTF. This rearrangement joins TRBV6-5 to TRBJ1-2; D call uncertain. CDR1 and CDR2 from the germline V gene are MNHEY and SVGAGI. Trimming took off 5 bases at V and 8 bases at J, with 15 bases between the two ends. CDR3 length: 13 residues.

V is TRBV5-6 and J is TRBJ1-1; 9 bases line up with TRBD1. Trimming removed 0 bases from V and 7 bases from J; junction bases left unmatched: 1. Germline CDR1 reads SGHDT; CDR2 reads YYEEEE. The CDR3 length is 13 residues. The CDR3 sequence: CASSLGDRDEAFF. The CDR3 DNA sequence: TGTGCCAGCAGCTTGGGGGACAGGGATGAAGCTTTCTTT.

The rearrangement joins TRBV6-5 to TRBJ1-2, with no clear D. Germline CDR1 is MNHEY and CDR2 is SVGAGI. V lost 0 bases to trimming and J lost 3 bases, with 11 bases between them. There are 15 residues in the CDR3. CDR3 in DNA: TGTGCCAGCAGTTACTCGATTGGCACCCACTATGGCTACACCTTC. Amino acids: CASSYSIGTHYGYTF.

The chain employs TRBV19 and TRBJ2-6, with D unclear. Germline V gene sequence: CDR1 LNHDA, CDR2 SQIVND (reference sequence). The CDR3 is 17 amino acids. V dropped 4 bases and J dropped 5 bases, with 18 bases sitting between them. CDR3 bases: TGTGCCAGTAGTAGAGGTGCAATCACAAATCGGGCCAACGTCCTGACTTTC. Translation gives CASSRGAITNRANVLTF. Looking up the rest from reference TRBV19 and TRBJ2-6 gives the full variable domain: DGGITQSPKYLFRKEGQNVTLSCEQNLNHDAMYWYRQDPGQGLRLIYYSQIVNDFQKGDIAEGYSVSREKKESFPLTVTSAQKNPTAFYLCASSRGAITNRANVLTFGAGSRLTVL.

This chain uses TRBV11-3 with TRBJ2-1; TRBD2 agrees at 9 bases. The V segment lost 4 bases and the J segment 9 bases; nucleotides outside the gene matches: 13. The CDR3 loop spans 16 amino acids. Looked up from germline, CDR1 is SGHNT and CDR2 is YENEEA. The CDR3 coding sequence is TGTGCCAGCAGCTACGGGAGGATAGCGGGAGCTGTTGAGCAGTTCTTC. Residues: CASSYGRIAGAVEQFF.